These T cell receptor beta chains were read from a single sample in a study of control samples from healthy donors and cancer patients. Profiling relied on immunoSEQ multiplex PCR, and the TCRdb table lists in-frame clones only, not all of them. The sample shows some 95,000 clones, about 86% of them seen only once. Source material: blood. All receptors come from a man under 40 in good health. Each CDR3 is given with its conserved first and last residue. A D gene is named only where the DNA matches it firmly. Only part of the rows carry a size: once, few, many, or a class if the clone is expanded.

>TRBJ2-3|-|13|TRBV29-1|-
CSGGGPRTDTQYF
TGCAGCGGAGGTGGCCCCCGCACAGATACGCAGTATTTT
>TRBJ2-1|TRBD2|16|TRBV4-2|-
CASSPEGLAGGNEQFF
TGTGCCAGCAGTCCTGAGGGACTAGCGGGAGGGAATGAGCAGTTCTTC
>TRBJ1-2|-|12|TRBV4-1|-
CASSQDLRGYTF
TGCGCCAGCAGCCAAGATCTTAGAGGCTACACCTTC
>TRBJ1-2|-|17|TRBV9|-
CASSRVATVGQNYGYTF
TGTGCCAGCAGCCGAGTGGCGACTGTTGGACAGAACTATGGCTACACCTTC
>TRBJ2-5|-|16|TRBV18|many
CASSPYDVGGQETQYF
TGTGCCAGCTCACCCTACGACGTGGGGGGCCAAGAGACCCAGTACTTC
>TRBJ2-3|TRBD2|14|TRBV27|few
CASSRAGVSDTQYF
TGTGCCAGCAGTAGGGCGGGAGTGTCAGATACGCAGTATTTT
>TRBJ2-3|TRBD2|20|TRBV7-3|-
CASSLLASGRPLTFTDTQYF
TGTGCCAGCAGCTTGTTGGCTAGCGGGAGACCGCTAACCTTCACAGATACGCAGTATTTT
>TRBJ2-5|-|16|TRBV19|-
CASSIDAWRIQETQYF
TGTGCCAGTAGTATAGATGCGTGGCGGATACAAGAGACCCAGTACTTC
>TRBJ2-1|TRBD1|15|TRBV25-1|-
CASSVSGDRGNEQFF
TGTGCCAGCAGTGTTAGTGGGGACAGGGGTAATGAGCAGTTCTTC
>TRBJ2-1|-|16|TRBV27|-
CASSFSRLSGDNEQFF
TGTGCCAGCAGTTTCTCCCGTTTGTCGGGGGACAATGAGCAGTTCTTC
>TRBJ1-5|-|15|TRBV30|-
CAWSRVRGLSQPQHF
TGTGCCTGGAGTAGGGTACGAGGGTTGAGTCAGCCCCAGCATTTT
>TRBJ2-7|-|15|TRBV7-2|-
CASSLNTASSYEQYF
TGTGCCAGCAGCTTAAATACAGCGAGCTCCTACGAGCAGTACTTC
>TRBJ2-1|TRBD1|15|TRBV7-3|-
CASSPGQGTYNEQFF
TGTGCCAGCAGCCCCGGACAGGGGACCTACAATGAGCAGTTCTTC
>TRBJ2-3|TRBD1|15|TRBV5-1|-
CASSLDRGQGDTQYF
TGCGCCAGCAGCTTGGACAGGGGGCAGGGAGATACGCAGTATTTT
>TRBJ2-7|-|13|TRBV27|-
CASSLGRGYEQYF
TGTGCCAGCAGTTTGGGCCGGGGGTACGAGCAGTACTTC
>TRBJ2-7|TRBD2|15|TRBV6-2/TRBV6-3|-
CASSRWTSGTYEQYF
TGTGCCAGCAGCCGTTGGACTAGCGGTACCTACGAGCAGTACTTC
>TRBJ2-3|-|15|TRBV28|-
CASSFAGIRTDTQYF
TGTGCCAGCAGTTTTGCCGGCATTCGCACAGATACGCAGTATTTT
>TRBJ2-1|TRBD2|20|TRBV6-6|-
CASSPKLAGPEPTSYNEQFF
TGTGCCAGCAGCCCAAAACTAGCGGGTCCAGAACCAACCTCCTACAATGAGCAGTTCTTC